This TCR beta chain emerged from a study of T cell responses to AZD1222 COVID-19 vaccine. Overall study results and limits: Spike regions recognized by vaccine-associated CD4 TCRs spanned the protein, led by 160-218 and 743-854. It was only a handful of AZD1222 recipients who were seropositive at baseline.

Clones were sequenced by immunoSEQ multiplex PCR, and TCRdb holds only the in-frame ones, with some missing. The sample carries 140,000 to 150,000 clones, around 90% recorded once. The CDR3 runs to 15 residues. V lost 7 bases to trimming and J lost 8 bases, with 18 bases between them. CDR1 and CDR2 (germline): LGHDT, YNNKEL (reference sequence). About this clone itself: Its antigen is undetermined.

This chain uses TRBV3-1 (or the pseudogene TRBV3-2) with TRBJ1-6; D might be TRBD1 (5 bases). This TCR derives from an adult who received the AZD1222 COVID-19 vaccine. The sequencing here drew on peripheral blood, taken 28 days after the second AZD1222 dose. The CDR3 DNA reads TGTGCCAGCAAGACCTCCCAGGGCCAAGATTCACCCCTCCACTTT. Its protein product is CASKTSQGQDSPLHF.